The sample holds a few counts of the clone carrying this T cell receptor (beta chain). Its antigen is still unknown. Libraries for TCRalpha and TCRbeta carried sample barcodes and unique molecular identifiers via 5'RACE. One entry per CDR3 protein, called by TCRdb with MiXCR from the 5' RACE reads. This sample carries approximately 300,000 distinct CDR3 sequences, around 15% of them seen once, and the ten largest clones take around a fifth. The data originate from a study of T-cell memory formation after mild COVID-19. Whole-study context: In these data, TCR clusters were largely donor specific. Study-wide results and limits: The study detected some responding clones in pre-infection memory, suggesting cross-reactive memory joined. Contracting CD8+ clones were enriched in EMRA, CD4+ mainly in CM and EM.

The sample was PBMCs or a T cell subset sorted from them (not recorded which). This TCR was sampled from a man younger than 30 who had mild COVID-19 (a few samples of this study predate the infection). Cell type and time point are not known.

The CDR3 bases are TGTGCCAGTAGTAAGGACGTAGGGGTTCGCAATCAGCCCCAGCATTTT. Residues: CASSKDVGVRNQPQHF. The rearrangement links TRBV19 to TRBJ1-5; tentatively, D is TRBD1 (5 bases). V was cut by 4 bases and J by 2 bases, with 15 bases left in between. Germline V gene data show CDR1 as LNHDA and CDR2 as SQIVND (reference sequence). The CDR3 spans 16 residues.